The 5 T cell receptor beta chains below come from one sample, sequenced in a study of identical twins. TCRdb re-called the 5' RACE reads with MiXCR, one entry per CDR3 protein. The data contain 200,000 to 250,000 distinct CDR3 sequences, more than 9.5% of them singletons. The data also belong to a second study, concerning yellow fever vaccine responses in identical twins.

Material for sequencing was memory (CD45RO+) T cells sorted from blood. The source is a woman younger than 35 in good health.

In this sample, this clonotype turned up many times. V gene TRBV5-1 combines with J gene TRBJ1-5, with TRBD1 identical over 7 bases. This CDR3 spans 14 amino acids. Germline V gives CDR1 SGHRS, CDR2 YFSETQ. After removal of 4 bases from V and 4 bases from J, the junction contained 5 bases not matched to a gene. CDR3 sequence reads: CASSLGQDNQPQHF. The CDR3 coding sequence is TGCGCCAGCAGCCTTGGACAGGATAATCAGCCCCAGCATTTT.

The CDR3 DNA is TGTGCCAGCAGCTTCGGCTCCCTCACAGATACGCAGTATTTT. Protein product: CASSFGSLTDTQYF. The chain carries TRBV7-9 and TRBJ2-3; D gene uncertain. V lost 3 bases and J 2 bases, leaving 9 bases between the germline ends. This CDR3 spans 14 amino acids. The germline V gene has CDR1 SEHNR and CDR2 FQNEAQ (reference sequence).

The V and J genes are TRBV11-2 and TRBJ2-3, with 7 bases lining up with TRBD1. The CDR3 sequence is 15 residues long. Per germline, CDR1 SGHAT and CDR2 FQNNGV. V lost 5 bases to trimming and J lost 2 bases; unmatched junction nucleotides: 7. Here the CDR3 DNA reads TGTGCCAGCAGCCCGACCGGGACAGCCACAGATACGCAGTATTTT. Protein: CASSPTGTATDTQYF.

In nucleotides, the CDR3 is TGTGCCAGCAGTTACTCGACGGTCCACGAGCAGTACTTC. It yields the protein CASSYSTVHEQYF. V usage is TRBV6-2 or TRBV6-3 and J usage is TRBJ2-7; D remains unclear. Germline V gene lookup returns CDR1 MNHEY and CDR2 SVGEGT. V was trimmed by 0 bases and J by 5 bases, leaving 8 bases between them. This CDR3 region has 13 residues.

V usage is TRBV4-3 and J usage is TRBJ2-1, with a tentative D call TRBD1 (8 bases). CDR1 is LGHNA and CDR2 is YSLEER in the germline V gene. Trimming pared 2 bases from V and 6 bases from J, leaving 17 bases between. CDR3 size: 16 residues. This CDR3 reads CASSQHDRGGPNEQFF. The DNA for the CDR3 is TGCGCCAGCAGCCAACATGACAGGGGAGGGCCCAATGAGCAGTTCTTC.